This note documents a single TCR beta chain sequence. This record comes from a study of blood T cell repertoires in COVID-19. Study-level information: Specimens from acute and convalescent COVID-19 originated in the United States, Italy and Spain.

Participants' reported clinical history set cohort assignment. Sequencing was performed with immunoSEQ multiplex PCR; in TCRdb, only in-frame clones are kept and a portion is missing. Here the sample spans about 230,000 clones, 84% being singletons. The CDR3 runs to 16 residues. The ends were cut back, 3 bases at V and 14 bases at J, with 28 bases in the middle. Germline-derived CDR1 and CDR2 are KGHSH and LQKENI. Sequencing input: PBMCs or T cells enriched from blood (not recorded which). This sequence was found in a man between 60 and 75 years old who had recovered from COVID-19. This chain joins TRBV18 and TRBJ2-5; tentative D call: TRBD2 (6 bases). The CDR3 DNA is TGTGCCAGCTCACCCCCACCGGGACTTTTGCCTTACCCCCTTTACTTC. Protein: CASSPPPGLLPYPLYF.